This T cell receptor beta chain is from a study of shared clonotypes between healthy human individuals. With respect to this clone: No antigen is known for it.

Whole-study results and caveats: What rarefaction showed was incomplete sorted-subset sequencing despite large depth.

At the deep level, the assay was run. Generated by immunoSEQ multiplex PCR, the TCRdb table keeps only in-frame clones and is missing some. The sample holds around 200,000 clones, about 93% seen once. The split of CD4+ cells yielded CD45RA+ naive and CD45RA-negative memory subsets. Germline V CDR1 and CDR2: SGHRS, YFSETQ. The CDR3 loop spans 17 amino acids. V shed 2 bases and J shed 0 bases, with 16 bases lying between them. This TCR came from a woman younger than 45 in good health. Sequenced sample: naive CD4+ T cells sorted from blood. The subset is: CD45RA+ positively selected. V usage is TRBV5-1 and J usage is TRBJ2-3, with D maybe TRBD2 (6 bases). The CDR3 DNA reads as TGCGCCAGCAGCTTTGTTAGCGGAGGCCCTAGCACAGATACGCAGTATTTT. Translated, it gives CASSFVSGGPSTDTQYF.